Shown below are 10 T cell receptor beta chains from a single sample sequenced in a study of robustness of blood B and T cell sequencing. Instead of genomic DNA, mRNA was used to measure TCR beta repertoires. The cDNA carried a universal priming site added by a 5' template-switch oligo. A 12-nucleotide random UMI in the template-switch oligo labeled every cDNA molecule. TCRdb analysed the PCR reads with MiXCR anew, one entry per CDR3 protein. The sample carries about 1,500 distinct CDR3 sequences, approximately 61% recorded once. Sequencing was performed on peripheral blood. These receptor sequences come from a human donor in good health.

This chain joins TRBV28 and TRBJ1-2, with 8 bases that match TRBD1. After removal of 7 bases from V and 1 base from J, the junction contained 11 bases not matched to a gene. This CDR3 has 16 residues. The germline V gene has CDR1 MDHEN and CDR2 SYDVKM. The CDR3 region has the DNA TGTGCCAGCACCCCCCCCCGGGACAGGCTTAACTATGGCTACACCTTC. Translating it yields CASTPPRDRLNYGYTF.

In this sample, this clonotype turned up a few times. The J gene is TRBJ2-3, the V gene TRBV10-1; D uncertain. CDR1 WNHNN and CDR2 SYGVQD come from the germline V gene (reference sequence). The CDR3 spans 17 residues. The V end lost 4 bases, the J end lost 1 base, and 18 bases lay between the germline ends. CDR3 protein: CASSGYSLRQGTDTQYF. CDR3 bases: TGCGCCAGCAGTGGATACTCCCTCCGGCAGGGCACAGATACGCAGTATTTT.

V is TRBV4-1 and J is TRBJ1-2, with TRBD1 identical over 7 bases. CDR1 and CDR2 (germline): MGHRA, YSYEKL. V shed 2 bases and J 6 bases; nucleotides not matched to a gene: 3. This CDR3 contains 13 residues. The CDR3 DNA reads as TGCGCCAGCAGCCAATTGACAGGGAATGGCTACACCTTC. Translation gives CASSQLTGNGYTF.

This rearrangement joins TRBV7-6 to TRBJ2-2; D not resolved. V dropped 1 base and J dropped 7 bases, with 4 bases sitting between them. Germline CDR1 is SGHVS and CDR2 is FNYEAQ. The CDR3 covers 12 residues. Written as DNA, the CDR3 is TGTGCCAGCAGCTTAGGTATCGGGGAGCTGTTTTTT. Amino acids: CASSLGIGELFF.

The chain is built from TRBV29-1 and TRBJ1-2; 8 bases fit TRBD1. The germline V gene has CDR1 SQVTM and CDR2 ANQGSEA. The CDR3 runs 12 residues. J lost 6 bases, V lost 5 bases, and 5 bases had no gene match. DNA for the CDR3: TGCAGCGTTCTTGGACAGGGAGATGGCTACACCTTC. Its translation is CSVLGQGDGYTF.

This chain links TRBV5-1 with TRBJ2-3; a weak D match, TRBD2 (6 bases). The length of the CDR3 is 14 residues. Per germline, CDR1 SGHRS and CDR2 YFSETQ. V was cut by 0 bases and J by 5 bases, with 10 bases left in between. Here the CDR3 reads CASSLDGLIDTQYF. Written as DNA, the CDR3 is TGCGCCAGCAGCTTGGACGGACTAATAGATACGCAGTATTTT.

The rearrangement links TRBV5-1 to TRBJ2-2; 12 nucleotides line up with TRBD2. Trimming cost V 3 bases and J 1 base; bases outside gene matches: 7. Per the germline V gene, CDR1 is SGHRS and CDR2 is YFSETQ. The CDR3 sequence is 18 residues long. The CDR3 is CASSYGLAGRQNTGELFF. In DNA form, the CDR3 reads TGCGCCAGCAGCTACGGACTAGCGGGGAGGCAGAACACCGGGGAGCTGTTTTTT.

This chain connects TRBV7-3 to TRBJ2-1, with D possibly matching TRBD1 (7 bases). Germline CDR1 reads SGHTA; CDR2 reads FQGTGA. V lost 1 base and J lost 3, with 10 bases in between. The CDR3 spans 15 residues. CDR3 coding DNA: TGTGCCAGCAGCTTAAGACAGGGACTCTACAATGAGCAGTTCTTC. It translates to CASSLRQGLYNEQFF.

V and J are TRBV13 and TRBJ2-1, with a tentative D call TRBD1 (6 bases). V shed 6 bases and J shed 9 bases, with 12 bases lying between them. Germline V CDR1 and CDR2: PRHDT, FYEKMQ (reference sequence). This CDR3 is 12 amino acids long. CDR3 protein: CASSVQGPEQFF. CDR3 coding DNA: TGTGCCAGCAGTGTACAGGGCCCTGAGCAGTTCTTC.

This clonotype occurred a few times. The genes are TRBV3-1 and TRBJ1-4, with D maybe TRBD1 (6 bases). CDR1 is LGHDT and CDR2 is YNNKEL in the germline V gene (reference sequence). V was shortened by 2 bases and J by 0 bases, with 13 bases between the two germline ends. This CDR3 has 17 residues. The CDR3 coding sequence is TGTGCCAGCAGCCAACAGGGGACATCCTCAACTAATGAAAAACTGTTTTTT. It yields the protein CASSQQGTSSTNEKLFF.